This T cell receptor (beta chain) was sequenced for a study of T cell changes during pregnancy in multiple sclerosis. Produced via immunoSEQ multiplex PCR; TCRdb's table is partial and in-frame only. This sample yields about 79,000 clones, of which roughly 93% are seen a single time; approximately 0.75% belongs to the top ten. This CDR3 contains 13 residues. Trimming took off 4 bases at V and 5 bases at J, with 11 bases between the two ends. The V gene's germline CDR1 is SGHDN and CDR2 FVKESK. This sequence joins TRBV14 and TRBJ2-5; no reliable D call. Sequenced here: peripheral blood, sampled in the second trimester of pregnancy. The TCR sequence derives from a female donor in good health, enrolled as a control in a pregnancy study. CDR3 DNA sequence: TGTGCCAGCAGCCCAAGAGGTGGGGAGACCCAGTACTTC. Protein sequence: CASSPRGGETQYF.